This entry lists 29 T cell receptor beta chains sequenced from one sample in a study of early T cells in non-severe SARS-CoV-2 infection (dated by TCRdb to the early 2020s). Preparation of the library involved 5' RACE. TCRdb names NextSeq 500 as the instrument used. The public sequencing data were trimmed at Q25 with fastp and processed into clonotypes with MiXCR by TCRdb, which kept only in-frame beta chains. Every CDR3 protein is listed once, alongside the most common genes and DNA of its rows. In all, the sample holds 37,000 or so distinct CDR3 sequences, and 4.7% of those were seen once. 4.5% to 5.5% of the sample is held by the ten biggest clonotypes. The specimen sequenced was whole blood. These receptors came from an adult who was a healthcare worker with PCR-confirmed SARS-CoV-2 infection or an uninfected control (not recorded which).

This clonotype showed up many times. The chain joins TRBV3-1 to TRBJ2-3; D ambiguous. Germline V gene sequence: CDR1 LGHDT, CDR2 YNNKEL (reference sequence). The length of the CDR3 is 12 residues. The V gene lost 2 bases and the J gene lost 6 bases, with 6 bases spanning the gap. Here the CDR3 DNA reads TGTGCCAGCAGCCAAAGTTGGGATACGCAGTATTTT. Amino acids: CASSQSWDTQYF.

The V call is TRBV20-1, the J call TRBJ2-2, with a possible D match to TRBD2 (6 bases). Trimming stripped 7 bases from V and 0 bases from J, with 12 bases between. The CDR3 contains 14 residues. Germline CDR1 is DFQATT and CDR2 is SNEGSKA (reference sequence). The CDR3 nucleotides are TGCAGTGGTATGGAGGGCTCGAACACCGGGGAGCTGTTTTTT. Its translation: CSGMEGSNTGELFF.

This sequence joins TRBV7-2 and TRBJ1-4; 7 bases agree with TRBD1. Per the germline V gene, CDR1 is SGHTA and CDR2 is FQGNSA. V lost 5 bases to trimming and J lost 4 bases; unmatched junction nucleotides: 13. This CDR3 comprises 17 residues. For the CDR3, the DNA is TGTGCCAGCAGCCGGACAGGAGGGTTGCATGGTAATGAAAAACTGTTTTTT. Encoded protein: CASSRTGGLHGNEKLFF.

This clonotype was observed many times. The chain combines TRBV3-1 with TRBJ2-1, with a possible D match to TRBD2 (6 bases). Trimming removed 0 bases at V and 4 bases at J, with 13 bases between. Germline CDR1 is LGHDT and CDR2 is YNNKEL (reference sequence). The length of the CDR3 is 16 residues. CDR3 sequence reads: CASSQDLSGQYNEQFF. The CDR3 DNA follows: TGTGCCAGCAGCCAAGATCTTAGCGGCCAGTACAATGAGCAGTTCTTC.

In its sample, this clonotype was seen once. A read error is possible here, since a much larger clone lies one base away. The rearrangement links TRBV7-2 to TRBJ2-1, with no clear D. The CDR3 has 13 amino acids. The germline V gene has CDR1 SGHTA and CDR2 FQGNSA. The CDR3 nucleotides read TGTTCCAGCAGCTTAGGTCTGGGGTATGAGCAGTTCTTC. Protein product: CSSSLGLGYEQFF.

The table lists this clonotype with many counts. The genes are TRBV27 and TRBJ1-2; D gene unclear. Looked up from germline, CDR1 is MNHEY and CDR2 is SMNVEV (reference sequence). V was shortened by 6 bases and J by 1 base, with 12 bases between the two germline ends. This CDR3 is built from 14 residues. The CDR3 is CASRRGEGNYGYTF. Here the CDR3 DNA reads TGTGCCAGCAGACGAGGAGAGGGTAACTATGGCTACACCTTC.

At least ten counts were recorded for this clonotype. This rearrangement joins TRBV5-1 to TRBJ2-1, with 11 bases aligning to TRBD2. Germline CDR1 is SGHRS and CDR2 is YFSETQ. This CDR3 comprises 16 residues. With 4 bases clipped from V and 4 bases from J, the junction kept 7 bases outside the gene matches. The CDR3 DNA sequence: TGCGCCAGCAGCCCGATAACTAGCGGGGGATACAATGAGCAGTTCTTC. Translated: CASSPITSGGYNEQFF.

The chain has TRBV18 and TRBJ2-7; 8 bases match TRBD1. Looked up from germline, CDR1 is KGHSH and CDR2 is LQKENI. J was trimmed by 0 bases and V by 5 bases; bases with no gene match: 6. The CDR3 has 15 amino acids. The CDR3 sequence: CASSTGGSSSYEQYF. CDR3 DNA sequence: TGTGCCAGCTCAACAGGGGGATCTAGCTCCTACGAGCAGTACTTC. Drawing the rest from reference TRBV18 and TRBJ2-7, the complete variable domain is NAGVMQNPRHLVRRRGQEARLRCSPMKGHSHVYWYRQLPEEGLKFMVYLQKENIIDESGMPKERFSAEFPKEGPSILRIQQVVRGDSAAYFCASSTGGSSSYEQYFGPGTRLTVT.

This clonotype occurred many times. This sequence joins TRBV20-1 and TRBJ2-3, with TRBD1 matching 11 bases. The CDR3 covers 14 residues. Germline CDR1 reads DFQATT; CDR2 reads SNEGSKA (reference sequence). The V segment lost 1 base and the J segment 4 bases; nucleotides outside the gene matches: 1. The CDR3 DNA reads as TGCAGTGCTAGAGGGACAGGGGGCGCAGATACGCAGTATTTT. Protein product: CSARGTGGADTQYF.

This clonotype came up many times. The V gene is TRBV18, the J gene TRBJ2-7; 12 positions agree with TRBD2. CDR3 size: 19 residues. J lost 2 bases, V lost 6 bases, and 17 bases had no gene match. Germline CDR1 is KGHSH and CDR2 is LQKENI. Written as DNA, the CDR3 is TGTGCCAGCTCCCAGGCCCGTGCTAGCGGGGGGGCCTCGACCTACGAGCAGTACTTC. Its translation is CASSQARASGGASTYEQYF.

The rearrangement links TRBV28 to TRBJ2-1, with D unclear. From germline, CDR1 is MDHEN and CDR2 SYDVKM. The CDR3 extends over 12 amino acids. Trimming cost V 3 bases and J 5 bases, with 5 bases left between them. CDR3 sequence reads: CASSLQHNEQFF. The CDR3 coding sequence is TGTGCCAGCAGTTTGCAGCACAATGAGCAGTTCTTC. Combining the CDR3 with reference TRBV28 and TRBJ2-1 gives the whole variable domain DVKVTQSSRYLVKRTGEKVFLECVQDMDHENMFWYRQDPGLGLRLIYFSYDVKMKEKGDIPEGYSVSREKKERFSLILESASTNQTSMYLCASSLQHNEQFFGPGTRLTVL.

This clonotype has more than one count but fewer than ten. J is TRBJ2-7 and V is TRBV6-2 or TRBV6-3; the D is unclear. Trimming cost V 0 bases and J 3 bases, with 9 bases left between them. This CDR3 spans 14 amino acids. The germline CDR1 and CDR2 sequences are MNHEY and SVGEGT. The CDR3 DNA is TGTGCCAGCAGTTACTCGGGCGTGATCTACGAGCAGTACTTC. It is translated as CASSYSGVIYEQYF.

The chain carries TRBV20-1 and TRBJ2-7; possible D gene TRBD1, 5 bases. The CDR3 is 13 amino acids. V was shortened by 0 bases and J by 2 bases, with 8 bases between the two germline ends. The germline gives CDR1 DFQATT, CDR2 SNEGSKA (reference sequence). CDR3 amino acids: CSAREGRAYEQYF. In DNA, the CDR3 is TGCAGTGCTAGAGAGGGCAGGGCCTACGAGCAGTACTTC.

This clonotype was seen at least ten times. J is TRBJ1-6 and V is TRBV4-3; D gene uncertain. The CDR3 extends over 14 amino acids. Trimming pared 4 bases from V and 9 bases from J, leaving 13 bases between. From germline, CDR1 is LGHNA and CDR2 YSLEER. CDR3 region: CASSPTSNGSPLHF. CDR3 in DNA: TGCGCCAGCAGCCCAACATCGAACGGTTCACCCCTCCACTTT.

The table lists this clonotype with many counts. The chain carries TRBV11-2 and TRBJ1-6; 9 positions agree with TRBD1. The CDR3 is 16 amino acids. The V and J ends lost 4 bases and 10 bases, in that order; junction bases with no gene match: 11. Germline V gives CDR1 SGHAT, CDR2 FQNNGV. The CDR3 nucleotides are TGTGCCAGCAGCTCGTACCGGGACAGGGTAGGGTCACCCCTCCACTTT. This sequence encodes CASSSYRDRVGSPLHF.

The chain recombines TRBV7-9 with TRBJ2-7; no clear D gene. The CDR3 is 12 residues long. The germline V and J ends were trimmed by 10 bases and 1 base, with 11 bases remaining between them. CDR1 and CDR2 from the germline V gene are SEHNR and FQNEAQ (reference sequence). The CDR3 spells CATQLGSYEQYF. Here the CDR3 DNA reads TGTGCCACCCAGCTGGGTTCCTACGAGCAGTACTTC.

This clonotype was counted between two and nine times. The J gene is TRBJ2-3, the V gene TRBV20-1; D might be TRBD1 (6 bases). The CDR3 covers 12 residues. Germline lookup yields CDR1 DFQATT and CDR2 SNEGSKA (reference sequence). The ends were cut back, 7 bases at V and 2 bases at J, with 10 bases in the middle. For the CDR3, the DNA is TGCAGTGAGCAGGGGTACACAGATACGCAGTATTTT. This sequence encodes CSEQGYTDTQYF.

CDR3 DNA: TGTGCCAGCAGCTCAGCCAGCGGGAGGAGCAATGAGCAGTTCTTC. Its translation is CASSSASGRSNEQFF. The chain links TRBV11-2 to TRBJ2-1; 9 bases line up with TRBD2. The V segment lost 4 bases and the J segment 6 bases; nucleotides outside the gene matches: 7. Germline CDR1 SGHAT, CDR2 FQNNGV. This CDR3 has 15 residues.

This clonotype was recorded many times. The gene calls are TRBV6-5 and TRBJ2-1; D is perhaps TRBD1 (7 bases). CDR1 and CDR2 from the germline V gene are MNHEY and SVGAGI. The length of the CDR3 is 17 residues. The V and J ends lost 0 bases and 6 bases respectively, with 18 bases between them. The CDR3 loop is CASSYSGRQGGGNEQFF. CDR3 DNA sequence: TGTGCCAGCAGTTACTCGGGGCGCCAGGGGGGAGGCAATGAGCAGTTCTTC.

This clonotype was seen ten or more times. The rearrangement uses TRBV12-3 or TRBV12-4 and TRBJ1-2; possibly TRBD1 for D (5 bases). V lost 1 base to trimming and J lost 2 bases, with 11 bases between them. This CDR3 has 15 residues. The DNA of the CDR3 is TGTGCCAGCAGTTTAGTGCTTCGGGGGAACTATGGCTACACCTTC. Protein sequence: CASSLVLRGNYGYTF.

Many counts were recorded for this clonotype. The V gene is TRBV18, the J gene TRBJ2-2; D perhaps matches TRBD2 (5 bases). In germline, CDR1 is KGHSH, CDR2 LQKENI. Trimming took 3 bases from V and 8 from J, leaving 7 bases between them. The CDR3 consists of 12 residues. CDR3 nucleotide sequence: TGTGCCAGCTCACCGGGAGTAGGGGAGCTGTTTTTT. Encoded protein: CASSPGVGELFF. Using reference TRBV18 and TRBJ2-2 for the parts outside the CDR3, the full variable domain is NAGVMQNPRHLVRRRGQEARLRCSPMKGHSHVYWYRQLPEEGLKFMVYLQKENIIDESGMPKERFSAEFPKEGPSILRIQQVVRGDSAAYFCASSPGVGELFFGEGSRLTVL.

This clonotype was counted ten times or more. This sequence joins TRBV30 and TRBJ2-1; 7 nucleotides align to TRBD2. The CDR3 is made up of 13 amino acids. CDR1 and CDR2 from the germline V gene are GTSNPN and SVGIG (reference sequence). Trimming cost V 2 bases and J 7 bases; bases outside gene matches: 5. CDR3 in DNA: TGTGCCTGGAGTTCGAACGGGGGGAATGAGCAGTTCTTC. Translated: CAWSSNGGNEQFF. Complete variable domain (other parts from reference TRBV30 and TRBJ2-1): SQTIHQWPATLVQPVGSPLSLECTVEGTSNPNLYWYRQAAGRGLQLLFYSVGIGQISSEVPQNLSASRPQDRQFILSSKKLLLSDSGFYLCAWSSNGGNEQFFGPGTRLTVL.

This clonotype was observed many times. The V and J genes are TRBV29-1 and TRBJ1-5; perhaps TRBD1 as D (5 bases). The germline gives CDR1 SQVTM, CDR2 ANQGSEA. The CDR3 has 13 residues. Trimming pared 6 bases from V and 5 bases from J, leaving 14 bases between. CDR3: CSVAQGVDQPQHF. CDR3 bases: TGCAGCGTCGCGCAGGGCGTCGATCAGCCCCAGCATTTT. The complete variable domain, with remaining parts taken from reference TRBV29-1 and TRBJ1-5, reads SAVISQKPSRDICQRGTSLTIQCQVDSQVTMMFWYRQQPGQSLTLIATANQGSEATYESGFVIDKFPISRPNLTFSTLTVSNMSPEDSSIYLCSVAQGVDQPQHFGDGTRLSIL.

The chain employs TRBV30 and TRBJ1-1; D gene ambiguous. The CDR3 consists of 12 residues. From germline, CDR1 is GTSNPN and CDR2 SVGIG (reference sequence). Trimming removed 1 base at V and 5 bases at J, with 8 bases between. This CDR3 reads CAWSDRMTEAFF. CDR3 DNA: TGTGCCTGGAGTGACCGAATGACTGAAGCTTTCTTT.

The CDR3 sequence: CAWSTSTGKAFF. As DNA, the CDR3 is TGTGCCTGGAGTACCTCTACAGGTAAAGCTTTCTTT. The rearrangement links TRBV30 to TRBJ1-1, with D tentatively TRBD1 (5 bases). This CDR3 is 12 amino acids long. The germline V gene has CDR1 GTSNPN and CDR2 SVGIG (reference sequence). The V gene lost 2 bases and the J gene lost 9 bases, with 13 bases spanning the gap.

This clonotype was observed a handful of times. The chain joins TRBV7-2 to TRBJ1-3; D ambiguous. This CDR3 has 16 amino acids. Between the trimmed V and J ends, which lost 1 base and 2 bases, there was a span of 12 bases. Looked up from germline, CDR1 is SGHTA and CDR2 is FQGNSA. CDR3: CASSLDTSPPGNTIYF. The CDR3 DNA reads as TGTGCCAGCAGCTTAGATACCAGCCCCCCTGGAAACACCATATATTTT.

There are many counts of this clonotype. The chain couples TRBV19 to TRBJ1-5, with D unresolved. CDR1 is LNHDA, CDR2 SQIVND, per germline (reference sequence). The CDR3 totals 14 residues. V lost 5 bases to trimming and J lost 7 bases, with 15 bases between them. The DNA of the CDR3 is TGTGCCAGTAGTGAGTCGGGAGGGATCCAGCCCCAGCATTTT. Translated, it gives CASSESGGIQPQHF.

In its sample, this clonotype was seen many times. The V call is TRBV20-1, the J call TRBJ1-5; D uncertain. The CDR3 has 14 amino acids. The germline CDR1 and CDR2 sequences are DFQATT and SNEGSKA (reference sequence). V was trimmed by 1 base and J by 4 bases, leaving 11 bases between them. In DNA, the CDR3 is TGCAGTGCTAGAGGTGAAAGAGGGAATCAGCCCCAGCATTTT. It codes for CSARGERGNQPQHF.

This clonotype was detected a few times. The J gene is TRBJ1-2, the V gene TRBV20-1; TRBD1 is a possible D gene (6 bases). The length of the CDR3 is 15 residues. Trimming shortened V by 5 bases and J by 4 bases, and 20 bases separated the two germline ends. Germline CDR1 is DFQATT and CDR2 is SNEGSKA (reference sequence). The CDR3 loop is CSAGSAAGVGYGYTF. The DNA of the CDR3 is TGCAGTGCTGGGAGCGCGGCAGGGGTGGGCTATGGCTACACCTTC.